Listed below are T cell receptor beta chains from one sample, sequenced in a study of tumor-infiltrating lymphocytes in primary liver carcinoma. TCRdb used MiXCR to reprocess the multiplex PCR reads, holding one entry per CDR3 protein. The sample shows tens of thousands of distinct CDR3 sequences, around 78% of them seen only once. The specimen sequenced was liver tumor tissue from sampling region 5. The source of these receptors is a middle-aged man with primary liver carcinoma and hepatitis B virus infection. CDR3s include the opening cysteine and the closing phenylalanine or tryptophan. D genes are given only for firm matches. Clone size is stated in some rows and not others, as once, few, many or a class when expanded.

>-|TRBV7-9|15|-|TRBJ2-1
CDSGTLKVSYNEQFF
TGTGACAGCGGGACACTAAAGGTATCCTACAATGAGCAGTTCTTC
>TRBD1|TRBV6-2/TRBV6-3|13|-|TRBJ1-1
CAREEGQGGGDFF
TGTGCCCGCGAAGAAGGACAGGGCGGAGGAGATTTCTTT
>-|TRBV6-2/TRBV6-3|14|-|TRBJ2-7
CASTKEGGAYEQYF
TGTGCCAGCACCAAAGAGGGCGGAGCCTACGAGCAATACTTC
>TRBD1|TRBV11-1|14|-|TRBJ2-2
CAGRSTGVTGELFF
TGTGCCGGCAGGTCTACAGGGGTTACCGGGGAGCTGTTTTTT
>TRBD1|TRBV6-2/TRBV6-3|12|-|TRBJ2-5
CASSDREETQYF
TGTGCCAGCAGTGACAGGGAAGAGACCCAGTACTTC
>-|TRBV30|12|medium-sized|TRBJ2-7
CAWSVRDHEQYF
TGTGCCTGGAGCGTCAGGGACCACGAGCAGTACTTC
>-|TRBV11-2|13|-|TRBJ2-7
CASPRRLTYEQYF
TGTGCCAGCCCCCGCCGCCTGACCTACGAGCAGTACTTC
>-|TRBV11-2|17|-|TRBJ2-1
CGSSLLPPGGAGGEQFF
TGCGGCAGCAGCTTACTTCCACCTGGGGGAGCCGGGGGTGAGCAGTTCTTC
>-|TRBV10-3|14|-|TRBJ2-7
CAISEPRVSYEQYF
TGTGCCATCAGTGAGCCTAGAGTTTCCTACGAGCAATACTTC
>TRBD2|TRBV5-4|16|-|TRBJ2-3
CASSGLVGGRPDTQYF
TGTGCCAGCAGCGGTCTGGTGGGAGGGCGCCCAGATACGCAGTATTTT
>TRBD2|TRBV5-1|17|medium-sized|TRBJ2-1
CASSSPLAGVFYNEQFF
TGCGCCAGCAGCAGCCCTCTAGCGGGAGTCTTCTACAATGAGCAGTTCTTC
>-|TRBV6-2/TRBV6-3|15|-|TRBJ2-7
CASSPQVYPSYEQYF
TGTGCCAGTAGTCCCCAGGTGTACCCCTCCTACGAGCAGTACTTC
>TRBD2|TRBV11-2|15|-|TRBJ2-1
CASSPQREALGEQFF
TGTGCCAGCAGCCCTCAGCGGGAGGCATTGGGTGAACAGTTCTTC
>-|TRBV10-3|15|once|TRBJ2-7
CAISEGPATLFEQYF
TGTGCCATCAGCGAAGGACCAGCGACCCTCTTCGAGCAATACTTC
>TRBD2|TRBV5-4|15|-|TRBJ2-7
CASSSPGLARYEQYF
TGTGCCAGTAGCTCGCCGGGACTAGCGCGGTACGAGCAGTACTTC
>-|TRBV4-2|15|-|TRBJ1-3
CASRQFDVGGYTIYF
TGTGCCAGCAGGCAGTTCGATGTTGGTGGATACACCATATATTTT
>TRBD2|TRBV6-1|15|-|TRBJ2-7
CASSEASGNSYEQYF
TGTGCCAGCAGTGAGGCGAGCGGGAACTCCTACGAGCAGTACTTC
>TRBD2|TRBV10-3|15|-|TRBJ2-3
CAISGASGSTDTQYF
TGTGCCATCAGCGGGGCTAGCGGGAGTACGGATACGCAGTATTTT
>TRBD1|TRBV29-1|12|-|TRBJ2-1
CSACTGGNEQFF
TGCAGCGCCTGTACAGGGGGGAATGAGCAGTTCTTC
>-|TRBV6-2/TRBV6-3|13|-|TRBJ2-5
CSSSYGRLRAQYF
TGTTCCAGCAGCTACGGCAGGCTACGGGCCCAGTACTTC
>TRBD2|TRBV4-3|16|few|TRBJ2-3
CASSQGAGGSGDTQYF
TGCGCCAGCAGCCAAGGGGCTGGCGGGAGTGGAGATACGCAGTATTTT
>TRBD2|TRBV11-2|12|once|TRBJ2-1
CASSSGGVRKFF
TGTGCCAGCAGCTCCGGGGGGGTTCGGAAGTTCTTC
>-|TRBV11-2|15|few|TRBJ2-2
CASSFAGSSTGELFF
TGTGCCAGCAGTTTTGCGGGATCGAGCACCGGGGAGCTCTTTTTT
>-|TRBV5-5|17|medium-sized|TRBJ2-7
CASSLEQHLTRPYEQYF
TGTGCCAGCAGCTTGGAGCAACACCTGACTCGGCCCTACGAGCAGTACTTC
>TRBD1|TRBV29-1|12|-|TRBJ2-1
CSAPTGDNEQFF
TGCAGCGCCCCGACAGGGGACAATGAGCAATTCTTC
>-|TRBV7-9|17|few|TRBJ2-3
CASSLVPDVTSTDTQYF
TGTGCCAGCAGCTTAGTCCCAGACGTTACTAGCACAGATACGCAGTATTTT
>TRBD2|TRBV5-1|19|many|TRBJ2-6
CASSPGLAGFTTGANVLTF
TGCGCCAGCAGCCCGGGACTAGCGGGATTTACGACTGGGGCCAACGTCCTGACTTTC
>TRBD2|TRBV6-6|15|-|TRBJ2-7
CASRRTGGGFNEQHF
TGTGCCAGCAGGCGGACTGGCGGGGGGTTCAACGAGCAGCACTTC
>-|TRBV29-1|11|-|TRBJ2-2
CSVLSSGELFF
TGCAGCGTCCTAAGCTCCGGGGAGCTGTTTTTT
>TRBD2|TRBV12-3/TRBV12-4|19|-|TRBJ2-5
CAISLCVSFLAEIQETQYF
TGTGCCATCAGCTTATGCGTCTCGTTCCTAGCGGAGATCCAAGAGACCCAGTACTTC
>TRBD1|TRBV11-2|15|few|TRBJ1-2
CASSLASGGLAGYTF
TGTGCCAGCAGTTTGGCTTCAGGGGGGTTGGCTGGCTACACATTC